This T cell receptor (beta chain) is from a study of T cells in Graves' hyperthyroidism and ophthalmopathy. The study, taken as a whole, reports: A median around 6.8 months before onset, the model predicted ophthalmopathy.

What was amplified from RNA transcripts were TCR beta CDR3 regions. HTBI primers were employed in a first-round RT-PCR of the TCR CDR3. MiXCR, run by TCRdb on the multiplex PCR reads, gives a single entry per CDR3 protein. The sample has approximately 690,000 distinct CDR3 sequences, approximately 15% seen once. Comments on this clonotype: Its antigen is as yet unknown.

The sequenced sample was blood. The source of this sequence is a woman in her forties or fifties with Graves' ophthalmopathy.

CDR3 region: CASSRTGHVYGYTF. CDR3 nucleotides: TGTGCCAGCAGCCGGACAGGGCATGTCTATGGCTACACCTTC. The chain employs TRBV14 and TRBJ1-2; 8 bases fit TRBD1. CDR1 is SGHDN and CDR2 is FVKESK in the germline V gene. The length of the CDR3 is 14 residues. Unmatched junction bases numbered 5, after V lost 4 bases and J lost 4 bases.